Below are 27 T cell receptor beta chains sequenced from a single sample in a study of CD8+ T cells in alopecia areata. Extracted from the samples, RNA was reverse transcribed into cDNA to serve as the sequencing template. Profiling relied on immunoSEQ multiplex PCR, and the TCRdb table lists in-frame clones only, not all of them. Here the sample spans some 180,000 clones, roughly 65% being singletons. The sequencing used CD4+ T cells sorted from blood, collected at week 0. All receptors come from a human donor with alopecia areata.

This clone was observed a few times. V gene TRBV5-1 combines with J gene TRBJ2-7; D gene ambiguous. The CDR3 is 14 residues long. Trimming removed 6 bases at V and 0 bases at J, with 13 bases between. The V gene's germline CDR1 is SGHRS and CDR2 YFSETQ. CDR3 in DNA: TGCGCCAGCAACCCCGGATCCGCCTCCTACGAGCAGTACTTC. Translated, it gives CASNPGSASYEQYF.

The CDR3 loop is CASSLAGISYNEQFF. Here the CDR3 DNA reads TGTGCCAGCAGCCTAGCGGGAATCTCCTACAATGAGCAGTTCTTC. V gene TRBV13 combines with J gene TRBJ2-1; 9 nucleotides agree with TRBD2. CDR3 length: 15 amino acids. With V trimmed by 5 bases and J by 0 bases, 2 bases remained unmatched. Germline loops: CDR1 PRHDT, CDR2 FYEKMQ (reference sequence).

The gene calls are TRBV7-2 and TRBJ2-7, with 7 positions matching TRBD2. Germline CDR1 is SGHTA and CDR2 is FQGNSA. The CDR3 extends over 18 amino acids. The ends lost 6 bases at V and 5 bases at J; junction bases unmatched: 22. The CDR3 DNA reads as TGTGCCAGCAGTATAGCGGCCCAGCGGGGTAACCTCCGGGACGAGCAGTACTTC. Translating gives CASSIAAQRGNLRDEQYF.

CDR3 region: CASSDPTSSRDEQFF. CDR3 coding DNA: TGTGCCAGCAGCGATCCGACTAGTAGTAGGGATGAGCAGTTCTTC. V and J are TRBV5-6 and TRBJ2-1; tentative D call: TRBD2 (6 bases). Germline CDR1 is SGHDT and CDR2 is YYEEEE. V dropped 4 bases and J dropped 8 bases, with 19 bases sitting between them. The CDR3 runs 15 residues.

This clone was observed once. The CDR3 sequence: CSGTQGSIEKLFF. The CDR3 DNA is TGCAGCGGGACACAGGGGAGTATTGAAAAACTGTTTTTT. The rearrangement uses TRBV29-1 and TRBJ1-4; the match to TRBD1 covers 7 bases. The CDR3 consists of 13 residues. Germline V gene sequence: CDR1 SQVTM, CDR2 ANQGSEA. The V and J ends lost 7 bases and 7 bases, in that order; junction bases with no gene match: 9.

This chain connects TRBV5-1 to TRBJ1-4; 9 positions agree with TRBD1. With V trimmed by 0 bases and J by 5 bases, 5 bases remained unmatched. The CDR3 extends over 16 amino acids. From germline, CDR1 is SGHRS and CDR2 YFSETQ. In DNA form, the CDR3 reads TGCGCCAGCAGCTTGGACGGGACAGGGTTAAATGAAAAACTGTTTTTT. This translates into CASSLDGTGLNEKLFF.

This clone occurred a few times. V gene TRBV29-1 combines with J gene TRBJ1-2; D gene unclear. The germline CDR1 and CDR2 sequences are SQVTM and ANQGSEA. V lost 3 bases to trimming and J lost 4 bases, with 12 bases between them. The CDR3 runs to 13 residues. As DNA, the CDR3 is TGCAGCGTTGACTTGGACCACACCTATGGCTACACCTTC. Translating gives CSVDLDHTYGYTF.

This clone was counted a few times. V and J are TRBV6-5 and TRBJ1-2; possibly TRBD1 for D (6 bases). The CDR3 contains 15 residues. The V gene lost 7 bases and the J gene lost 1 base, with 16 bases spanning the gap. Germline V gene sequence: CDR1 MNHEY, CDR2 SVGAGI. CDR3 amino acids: CASNQQGPLNYGYTF. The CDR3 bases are TGTGCCAGCAACCAACAGGGCCCCCTTAACTATGGCTACACCTTC.

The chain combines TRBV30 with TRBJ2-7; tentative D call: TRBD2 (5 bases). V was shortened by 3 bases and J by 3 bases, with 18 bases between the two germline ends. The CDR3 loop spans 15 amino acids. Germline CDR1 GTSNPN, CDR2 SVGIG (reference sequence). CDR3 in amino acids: CAWRRGPEAFYEQYF. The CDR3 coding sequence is TGTGCCTGGAGAAGAGGACCGGAGGCCTTCTACGAGCAGTACTTC.

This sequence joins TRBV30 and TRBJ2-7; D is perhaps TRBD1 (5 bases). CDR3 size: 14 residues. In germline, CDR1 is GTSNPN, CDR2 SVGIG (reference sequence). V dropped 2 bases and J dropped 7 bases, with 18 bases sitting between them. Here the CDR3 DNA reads TGTGCCTGGAGTCCTAGGGGATCCCCATGGGAGCAGTACTTC. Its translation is CAWSPRGSPWEQYF.

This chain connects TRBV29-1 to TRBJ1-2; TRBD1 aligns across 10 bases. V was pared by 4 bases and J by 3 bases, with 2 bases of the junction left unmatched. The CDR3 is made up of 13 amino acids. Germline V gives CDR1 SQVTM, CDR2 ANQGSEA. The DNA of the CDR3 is TGCAGCGTTGGGACAGGGGGGGACTATGGCTACACCTTC. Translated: CSVGTGGDYGYTF.

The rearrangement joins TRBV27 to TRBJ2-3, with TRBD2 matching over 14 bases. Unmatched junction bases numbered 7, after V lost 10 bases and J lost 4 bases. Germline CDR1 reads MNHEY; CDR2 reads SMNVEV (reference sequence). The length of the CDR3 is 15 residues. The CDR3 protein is CATRTSGGYADTQYF. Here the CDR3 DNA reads TGTGCCACCAGGACTAGCGGGGGGTACGCAGATACGCAGTATTTT.

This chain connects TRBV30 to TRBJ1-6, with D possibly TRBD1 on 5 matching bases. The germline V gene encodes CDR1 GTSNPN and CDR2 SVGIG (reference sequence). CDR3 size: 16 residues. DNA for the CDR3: TGTGCACGGAAGGGGAATCTCTCGGATAGGTATTCACCCCTCCACTTT. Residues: CARKGNLSDRYSPLHF.

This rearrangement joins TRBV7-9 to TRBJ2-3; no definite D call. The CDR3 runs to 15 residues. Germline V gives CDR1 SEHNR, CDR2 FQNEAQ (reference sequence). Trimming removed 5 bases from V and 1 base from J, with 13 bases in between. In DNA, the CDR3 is TGTGCCAGCAGCCAAGGGTCCTTGCGCACAGATACGCAGTATTTT. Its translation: CASSQGSLRTDTQYF.

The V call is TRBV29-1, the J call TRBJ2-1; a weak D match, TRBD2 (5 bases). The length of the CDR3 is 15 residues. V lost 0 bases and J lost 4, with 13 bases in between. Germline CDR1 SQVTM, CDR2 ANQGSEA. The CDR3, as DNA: TGCAGCGTTGAAGATAGTGTCACTAGATACAATGAGCAGTTCTTC. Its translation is CSVEDSVTRYNEQFF.

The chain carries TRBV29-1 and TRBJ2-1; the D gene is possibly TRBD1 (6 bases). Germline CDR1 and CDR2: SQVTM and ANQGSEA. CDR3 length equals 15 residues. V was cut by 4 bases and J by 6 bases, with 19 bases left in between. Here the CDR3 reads CSVGVLGANANEQFF. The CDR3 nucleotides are TGCAGCGTTGGGGTTTTGGGGGCTAACGCCAATGAGCAGTTCTTC.

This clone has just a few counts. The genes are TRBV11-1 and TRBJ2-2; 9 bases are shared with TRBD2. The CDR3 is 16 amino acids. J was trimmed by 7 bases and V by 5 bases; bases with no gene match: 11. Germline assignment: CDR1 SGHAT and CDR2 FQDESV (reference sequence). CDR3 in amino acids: CASSQTSGVVFGELFF. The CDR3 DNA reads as TGTGCCAGCAGCCAGACTAGCGGAGTGGTCTTCGGGGAGCTGTTTTTT.

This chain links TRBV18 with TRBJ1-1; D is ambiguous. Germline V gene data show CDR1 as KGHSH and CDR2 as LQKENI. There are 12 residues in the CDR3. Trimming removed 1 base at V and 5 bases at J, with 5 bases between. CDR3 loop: CASSPHGTEAFF. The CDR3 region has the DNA TGTGCCAGCTCACCACACGGTACTGAAGCTTTCTTT.

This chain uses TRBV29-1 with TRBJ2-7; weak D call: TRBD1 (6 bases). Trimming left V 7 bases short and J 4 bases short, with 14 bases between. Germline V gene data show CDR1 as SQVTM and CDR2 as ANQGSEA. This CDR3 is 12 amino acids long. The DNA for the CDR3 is TGCAGCGGGATGACAGGACCTTACGAGCAGTACTTC. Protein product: CSGMTGPYEQYF.

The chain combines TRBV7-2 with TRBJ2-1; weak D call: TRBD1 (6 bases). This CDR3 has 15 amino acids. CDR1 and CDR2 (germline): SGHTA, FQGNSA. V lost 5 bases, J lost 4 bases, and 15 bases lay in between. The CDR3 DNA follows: TGTGCCAGCAGCGTGACAGGTGGGGAGTACAATGAGCAGTTCTTC. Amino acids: CASSVTGGEYNEQFF.

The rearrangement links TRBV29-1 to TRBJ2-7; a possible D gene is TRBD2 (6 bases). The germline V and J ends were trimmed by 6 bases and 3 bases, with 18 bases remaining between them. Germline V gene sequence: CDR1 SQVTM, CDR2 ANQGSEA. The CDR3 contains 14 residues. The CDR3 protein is CSVDRDGDFYEQYF. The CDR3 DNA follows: TGCAGCGTAGACCGGGACGGGGACTTCTACGAGCAGTACTTC.

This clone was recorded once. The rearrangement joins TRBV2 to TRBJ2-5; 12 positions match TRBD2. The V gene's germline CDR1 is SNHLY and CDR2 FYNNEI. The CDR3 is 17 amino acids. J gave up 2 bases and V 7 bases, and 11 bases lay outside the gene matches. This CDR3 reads CASKFSSGGASQETQYF. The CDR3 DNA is TGTGCCAGCAAGTTCTCTAGCGGGGGGGCGTCTCAAGAGACCCAGTACTTC. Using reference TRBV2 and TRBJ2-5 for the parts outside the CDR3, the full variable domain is EPEVTQTPSHQVTQMGQEVILRCVPISNHLYFYWYRQILGQKVEFLVSFYNNEISEKSEIFDDQFSVERPDGSNFTLKIRSTKLEDSAMYFCASKFSSGGASQETQYFGPGTRLLVL.

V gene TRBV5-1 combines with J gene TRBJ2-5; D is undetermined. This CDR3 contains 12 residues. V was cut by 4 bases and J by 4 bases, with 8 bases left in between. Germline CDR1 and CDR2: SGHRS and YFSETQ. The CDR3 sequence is CASSLYGETQYF. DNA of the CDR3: TGCGCCAGCAGCCTGTATGGAGAGACCCAGTACTTC.

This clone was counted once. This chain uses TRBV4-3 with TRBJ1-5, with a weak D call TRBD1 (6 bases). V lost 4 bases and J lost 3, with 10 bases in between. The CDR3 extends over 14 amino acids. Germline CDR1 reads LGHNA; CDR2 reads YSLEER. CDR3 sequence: CASSLDSFNQPQHF. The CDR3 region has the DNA TGCGCCAGCAGCCTGGACAGTTTCAATCAGCCCCAGCATTTT.

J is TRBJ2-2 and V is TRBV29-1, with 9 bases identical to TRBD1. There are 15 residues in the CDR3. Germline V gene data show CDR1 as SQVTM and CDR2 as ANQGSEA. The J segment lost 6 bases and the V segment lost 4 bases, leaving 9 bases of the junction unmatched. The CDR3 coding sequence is TGCAGCGTTGTTTCACAAACAGGGGGCCCCGGGGAGCTGTTTTTT. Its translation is CSVVSQTGGPGELFF.

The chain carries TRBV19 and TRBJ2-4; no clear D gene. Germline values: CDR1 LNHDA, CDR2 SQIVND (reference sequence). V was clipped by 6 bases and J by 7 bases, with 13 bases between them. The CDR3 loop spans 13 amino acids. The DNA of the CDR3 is TGTGCCAGTAGACTATATGAGGAGAACATTCAGTACTTC. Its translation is CASRLYEENIQYF.

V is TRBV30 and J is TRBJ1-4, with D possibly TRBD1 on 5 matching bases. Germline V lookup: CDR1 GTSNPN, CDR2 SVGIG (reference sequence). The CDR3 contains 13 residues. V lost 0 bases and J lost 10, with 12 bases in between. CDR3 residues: CAWSVRQGGKLFF. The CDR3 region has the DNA TGTGCCTGGAGTGTGAGGCAGGGTGGAAAACTGTTTTTT.